This T cell receptor beta chain was identified in a study of somatic mutations in cytotoxic T cells in rheumatoid arthritis. Per germline, CDR1 MNHNS and CDR2 SASEGT. V lost 1 base and J lost 5, with 23 bases in between. The CDR3 runs 18 residues. This clone has more than one count but fewer than ten. Data came from immunoSEQ multiplex PCR; TCRdb stores just in-frame clones and leaves some out. In the table there are about 26,000 clones, 82% of which are singletons. The TCR comes from a man over 45 in good health. V is TRBV6-1 and J is TRBJ1-2; maybe TRBD1 (5 bases). Sequencing was carried out using CD8+ T cells sorted from blood. The CDR3 loop reads CASSEGQGVRASRYGYTF. Written as DNA, the CDR3 is TGTGCCAGCAGTGAAGGCCAAGGGGTGAGAGCCTCCCGTTATGGCTACACCTTC.